This T cell receptor (beta chain) comes out of a study of CD8+CD57+ T cells in acquired aplastic anemia (dated 2018 in TCRdb). About the full investigation: Extracted DNA from sorted CD4+ and CD8+ cells averaged about 3 ug, ranging from roughly 0.17 to 27.4 ug. CD8+CD57+ expansion was defined as a frequency above the mean frequency observed in healthy subjects.

Notes on this clonotype: Which antigen it targets is not known. The record has no base qualities; no much larger clone is one base away.

From a lookup of the germline V gene, CDR1 and CDR2 are SQVTM and ANQGSEA. The germline V and J ends show losses of 4 bases and 0 bases respectively, and no gene match explains 7 bases of the junction. The CDR3 spans 16 residues, from the cysteine through the phenylalanine. Just the 48-base CDR3 DNA is kept, in frame starting at base 1. Genomic DNA was used as template for profiling of TCR beta VDJ combinations and CDR3 sequences. An Illumina HiSeq 2000 was used for TCR repertoire sequencing. The source study handled its data this way. Repertoire assessment relied on Simpson's diversity index, CDR3 size and DJ length profiles, and TRBV/TRBJ rearrangement plots. The immunodominant clone was defined as the most abundant DNA sequence in deep sequencing data. CDR3 amino acid sequences were screened for sharing across subjects and compared with published repertoires and the VDJdb database. The raw public data were reprocessed by TCRdb itself: fastp quality trimming at Q25, MiXCR clonotype calling, in-frame beta chains only. Merged by CDR3 protein, the rows form single entries marked with the most common genes and DNA. The V and J calls and clone size are TCRdb's, not the authors'. This sample comprises approximately 180,000 distinct CDR3 sequences, under 50% of them detected only once. Of the sample, about 1.8% falls within the top ten clones.

General conclusions and limits of the study: Roughly 30 CD8+ CDR3 sequences were found to be shared between patients and controls, but these sequences appeared to be highly expressed in patients and within the immunodominant clones of the patients. No significant difference in CD8+ Simpson's diversity was found between patients and healthy controls (P=0.060).

Patients chosen for sequencing had shown expansion of CD8+CD57+ cells by flow cytometry. Every patient had a diagnosis of severe acquired aplastic anemia based on International Study of Aplastic Anemia and Agranulocytosis and Camitta criteria. At the time blood was sampled, none of the patients had received any therapy. In this study, sorted CD4+ and CD8+ T cells from the blood of healthy subjects and of severe aplastic anemia patients had their TCR repertoires deep-sequenced. Patients were enrolled in the USA under clinicaltrials.gov protocols 00001620, 01623167, 00001397, 00071045, 00081523 and 00961064. Ficoll-Paque density gradient centrifugation was used to isolate peripheral blood mononuclear cells. Before DNA extraction, CD4+ and CD8+ T cells were sorted with FACS or magnetic beads.

The sequence was obtained from a human donor with aplastic anemia. The V gene is TRBV29-1 and the J gene is TRBJ1-2, with TRBD1 identical over 11 junction bases. Sequenced sample: sorted CD4+, CD8+, or CD8+CD57+ T cells (not recorded which) from PBMCs. The nucleotide sequence reads TGCAGCGTTGGGGACAGGGGGAGGATAGCTAACTATGGCTACACCTTC. Its protein product is CSVGDRGRIANYGYTF.